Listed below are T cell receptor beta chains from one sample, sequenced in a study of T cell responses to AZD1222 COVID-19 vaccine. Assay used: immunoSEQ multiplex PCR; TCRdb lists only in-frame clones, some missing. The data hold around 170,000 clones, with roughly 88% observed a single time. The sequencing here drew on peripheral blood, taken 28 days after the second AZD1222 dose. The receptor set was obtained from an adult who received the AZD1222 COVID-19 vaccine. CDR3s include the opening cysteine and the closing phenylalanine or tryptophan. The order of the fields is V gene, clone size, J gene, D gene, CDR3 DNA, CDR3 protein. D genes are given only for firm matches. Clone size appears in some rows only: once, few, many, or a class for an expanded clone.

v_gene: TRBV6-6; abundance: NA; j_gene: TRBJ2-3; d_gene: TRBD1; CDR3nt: TGTGCCAGCAGTTCCGTGACAGGGGGGGCAGATACGCAGTATTTT; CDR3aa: CASSSVTGGADTQYF
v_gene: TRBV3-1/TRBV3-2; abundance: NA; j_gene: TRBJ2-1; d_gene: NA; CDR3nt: TGTGCCAGCAGCCAAGGGGGACGGCTCCCCAATGAGCAGTTCTTC; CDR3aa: CASSQGGRLPNEQFF
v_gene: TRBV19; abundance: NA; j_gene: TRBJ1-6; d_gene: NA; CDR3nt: TGTGCCAGTAGTGTGACCGGGAACCCGGTTAATTCACCCCTCCACTTT; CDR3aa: CASSVTGNPVNSPLHF
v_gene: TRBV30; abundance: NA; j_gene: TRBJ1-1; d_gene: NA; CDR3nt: TGTGCCTGGAGTCCTCAGGTGGACACTGAAGCTTTCTTT; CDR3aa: CAWSPQVDTEAFF
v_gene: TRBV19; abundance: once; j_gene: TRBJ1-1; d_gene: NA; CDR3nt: TGTGCCAGTAGGGGAGCAACCACTGAAGCTTTCTTT; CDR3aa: CASRGATTEAFF
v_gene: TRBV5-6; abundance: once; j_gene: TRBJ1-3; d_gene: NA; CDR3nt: TGTGCCAGCAGCCCCCGGGCCCTTACAGGAGGAAACACCATATATTTT; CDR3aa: CASSPRALTGGNTIYF
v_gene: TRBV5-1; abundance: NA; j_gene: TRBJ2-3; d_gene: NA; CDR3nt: TGCGCCAGCAGCTTTCGGACTACAGGAGGGGCTAGCACAGATACGCAGTATTTT; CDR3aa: CASSFRTTGGASTDTQYF
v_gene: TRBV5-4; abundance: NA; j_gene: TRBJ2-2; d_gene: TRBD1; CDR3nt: TGTGCCAGCAGCCCCGCACAGGGGAGCACCGGGGAGCTGTTTTTT; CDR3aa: CASSPAQGSTGELFF
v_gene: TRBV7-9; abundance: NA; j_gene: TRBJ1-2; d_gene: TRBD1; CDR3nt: TGTGCCAGCAGCACATACGTCAACAGGGGACACTATGGCTACACCTTC; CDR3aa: CASSTYVNRGHYGYTF
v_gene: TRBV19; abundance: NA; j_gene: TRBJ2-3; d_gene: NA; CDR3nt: TGTGCCAGTAGTATGGGTAGCGCGCTCAGCACAGATACGCAGTATTTT; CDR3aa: CASSMGSALSTDTQYF
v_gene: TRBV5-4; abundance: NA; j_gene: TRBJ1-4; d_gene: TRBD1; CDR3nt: TGTGCCAGCAGCAGGGACAGGTTTGCAACTAATGAAAAACTGTTTTTT; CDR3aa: CASSRDRFATNEKLFF
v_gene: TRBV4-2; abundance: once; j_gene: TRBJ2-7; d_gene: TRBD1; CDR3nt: TGTGCCAGCAGCCGAGACAGGGCCCACGAGCAGTACTTC; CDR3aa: CASSRDRAHEQYF
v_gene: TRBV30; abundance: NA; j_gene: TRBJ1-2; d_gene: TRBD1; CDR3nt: TGTGCCTGGAGTGACAGGGGCCGTAACTATGGCTACACCTTC; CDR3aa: CAWSDRGRNYGYTF
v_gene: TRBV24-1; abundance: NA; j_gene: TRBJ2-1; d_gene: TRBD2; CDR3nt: TGTGCCACCAGTGATCCGTGGGGAGGGAGCTCCTACAATGAGCAGTTCTTC; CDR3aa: CATSDPWGGSSYNEQFF
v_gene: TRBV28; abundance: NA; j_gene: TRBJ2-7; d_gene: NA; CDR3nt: TGTGCCAGCAGTCCGACCCCTCTCTACGAGCAGTACTTC; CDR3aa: CASSPTPLYEQYF
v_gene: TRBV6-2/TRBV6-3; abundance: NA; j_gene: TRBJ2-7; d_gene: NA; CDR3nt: TGTGCCAGCAGTTACGTCGGACCGCAGGTGGGGGAGCAGTACTTC; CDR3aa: CASSYVGPQVGEQYF
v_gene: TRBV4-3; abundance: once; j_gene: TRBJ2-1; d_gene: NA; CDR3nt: TGCGCCAGCAGCCAACGTGGGGGCCGATACAATGAGCAGTTCTTC; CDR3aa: CASSQRGGRYNEQFF
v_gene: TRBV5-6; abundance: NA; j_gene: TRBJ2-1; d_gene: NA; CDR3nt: TGTGCCAGCAGCTTGGACAGGCGAGGGGCATACAATGAGCAGTTCTTC; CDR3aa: CASSLDRRGAYNEQFF
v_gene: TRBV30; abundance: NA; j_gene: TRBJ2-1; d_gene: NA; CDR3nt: TGTGCCTGGAGTGTACCCCGCGACTCCTACAATGAGCAGTTCTTC; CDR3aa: CAWSVPRDSYNEQFF
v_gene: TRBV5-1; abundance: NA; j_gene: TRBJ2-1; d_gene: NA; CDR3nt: TGCGCCAGCAGCTTGGCCGCCAGTTACAATGAGCAGTTCTTC; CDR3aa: CASSLAASYNEQFF
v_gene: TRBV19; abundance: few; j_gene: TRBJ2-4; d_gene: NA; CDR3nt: TGTGCCAGTAGACCCGGCAGATTAAACATTCAGTACTTC; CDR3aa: CASRPGRLNIQYF
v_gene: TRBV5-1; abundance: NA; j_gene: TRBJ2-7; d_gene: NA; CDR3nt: TGCGCCAGCAGCTTGGACAGGAACTACGAGCAGTACTTC; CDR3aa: CASSLDRNYEQYF
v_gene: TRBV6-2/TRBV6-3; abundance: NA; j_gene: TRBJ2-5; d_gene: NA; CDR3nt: TGTGCCAGCCGTTGGGGAACCCAAGAGACCCAGTACTTC; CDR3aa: CASRWGTQETQYF
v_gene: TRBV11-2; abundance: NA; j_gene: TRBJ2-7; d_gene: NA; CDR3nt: TGTGCCAGCAGCTTAGATCTACCCGCCAGCTCCTACGAGCAGTACTTC; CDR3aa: CASSLDLPASSYEQYF
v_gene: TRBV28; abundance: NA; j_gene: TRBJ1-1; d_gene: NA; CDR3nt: TGTGCCAGCAGTTCCGTACGGCGAGGCCCGATGAACACTGAAGCTTTCTTT; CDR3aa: CASSSVRRGPMNTEAFF
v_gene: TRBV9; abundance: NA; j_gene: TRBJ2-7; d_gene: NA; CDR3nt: TGTGCCAGCAGCGTAAGCACCTTCTCCTACGAGCAGTACTTC; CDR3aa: CASSVSTFSYEQYF
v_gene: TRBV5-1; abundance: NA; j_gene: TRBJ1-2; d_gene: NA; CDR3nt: TGCGCCAGCAGGGACACTGGAGCTAACTATGGCTACACCTTC; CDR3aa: CASRDTGANYGYTF
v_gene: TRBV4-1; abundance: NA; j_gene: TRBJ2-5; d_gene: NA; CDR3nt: TGCGCCAGCAGCCAAGTCGGAACTAGGCTCGACCAAGAGACCCAGTACTTC; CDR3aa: CASSQVGTRLDQETQYF
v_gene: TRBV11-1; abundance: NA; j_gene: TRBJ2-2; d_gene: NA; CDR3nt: TGTGCCAGCAGCTTAGCTCGACCGGGGGTCGGGGAGCTGTTTTTT; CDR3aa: CASSLARPGVGELFF
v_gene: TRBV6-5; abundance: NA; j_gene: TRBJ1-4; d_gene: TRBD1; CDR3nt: TGTGCCTGGGGACAGCTTAATGAAAAACTGTTTTTT; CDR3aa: CAWGQLNEKLFF
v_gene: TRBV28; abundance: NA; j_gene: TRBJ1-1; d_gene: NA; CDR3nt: TGTGCCAGCTATCCAGTCAGGGGCGGTACTGAAGCTTTCTTT; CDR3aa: CASYPVRGGTEAFF